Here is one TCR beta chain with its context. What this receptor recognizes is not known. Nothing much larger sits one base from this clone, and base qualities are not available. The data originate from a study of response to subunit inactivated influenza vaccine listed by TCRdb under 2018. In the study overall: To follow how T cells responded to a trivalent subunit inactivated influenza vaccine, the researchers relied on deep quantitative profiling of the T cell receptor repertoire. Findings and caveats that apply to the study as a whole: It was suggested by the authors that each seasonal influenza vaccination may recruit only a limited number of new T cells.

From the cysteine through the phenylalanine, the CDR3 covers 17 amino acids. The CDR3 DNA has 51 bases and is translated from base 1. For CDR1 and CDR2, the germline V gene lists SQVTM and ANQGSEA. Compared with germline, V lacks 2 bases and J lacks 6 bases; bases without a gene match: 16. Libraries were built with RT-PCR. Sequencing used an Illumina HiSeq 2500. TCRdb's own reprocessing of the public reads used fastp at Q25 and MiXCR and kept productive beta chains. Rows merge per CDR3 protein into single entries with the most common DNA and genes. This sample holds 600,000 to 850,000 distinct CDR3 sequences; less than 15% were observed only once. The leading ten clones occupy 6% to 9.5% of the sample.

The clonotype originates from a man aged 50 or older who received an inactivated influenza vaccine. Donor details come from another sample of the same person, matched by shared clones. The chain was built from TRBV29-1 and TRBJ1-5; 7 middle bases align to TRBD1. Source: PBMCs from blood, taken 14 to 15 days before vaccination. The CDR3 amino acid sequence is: CSVERGLQGVLFQPQHF. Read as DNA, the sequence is TGCAGCGTTGAAAGGGGACTTCAGGGGGTTTTATTTCAGCCCCAGCATTTT.